The 21 T cell receptor beta chains below all came from one sample that was sequenced in a study of beta chain features in type 1 diabetes. As every portion of the isolated RNA was reverse transcribed, the sequencing read expressed TCRB transcripts. TCRdb's copy holds only in-frame clones and misses some; the assay was immunoSEQ multiplex PCR. The data contain about 150,000 clones, about 51% of them singletons. The material sequenced was Tregs from blood. Receptors originate from a man aged 18 to 29 in good health.

The chain combines TRBV6-1 with TRBJ2-5, with 8 bases matching TRBD1. CDR1 is MNHNS, CDR2 SASEGT, per germline. The CDR3 extends over 13 amino acids. Trimming took 6 bases from V and 2 from J; bases not matched to a gene: 2. The CDR3 loop reads CASRRTGQETQYF. The CDR3 DNA reads TGTGCCAGCAGAAGGACAGGGCAAGAGACCCAGTACTTC.

This clone was counted between two and nine times. The chain uses TRBV7-3 and TRBJ2-7, with 8 bases identical to TRBD1. The trim removed 4 bases at V and 3 bases at J, leaving 11 bases unmatched. The CDR3 loop spans 16 amino acids. CDR1 is SGHTA, CDR2 FQGTGA, per germline. CDR3: CASSSFPRGLGYEQYF. The DNA for the CDR3 is TGTGCCAGCAGCTCATTCCCCAGGGGGCTTGGCTACGAGCAGTACTTC.

The rearrangement links TRBV2 to TRBJ1-1, with TRBD1 matching over 7 bases. Germline CDR1 is SNHLY and CDR2 is FYNNEI. The CDR3 is 14 residues long. With 4 bases clipped from V and 1 base from J, the junction kept 3 bases outside the gene matches. The CDR3 here is CASSGGDRNTEAFF. The CDR3 DNA is TGTGCCAGCAGTGGGGGGGACAGGAACACTGAAGCTTTCTTT.

This clone was counted between two and nine times. V and J are TRBV27 and TRBJ1-5; D unclear. Germline CDR1 MNHEY, CDR2 SMNVEV (reference sequence). The CDR3 loop spans 13 amino acids. V lost 2 bases, J lost 5 bases, and 7 bases lay in between. CDR3 coding DNA: TGTGCCAGCAGTTTACAACTATATCAGCCCCAGCATTTT. This codes for CASSLQLYQPQHF.

This rearrangement joins TRBV10-3 to TRBJ1-5; D is possibly TRBD1 (5 bases). The CDR3 has 13 residues. V was clipped by 0 bases and J by 6 bases, with 6 bases between them. Germline CDR1 reads ENHRY; CDR2 reads SYGVKD. The CDR3 nucleotides are TGTGCCATCAGTGAGTCGGGGGGTCAGCCCCAGCATTTT. Amino acid sequence: CAISESGGQPQHF.

The V gene is TRBV6-6, the J gene TRBJ1-1; D remains unclear. This CDR3 has 14 amino acids. Germline CDR1 MNHNY, CDR2 SVGAGI (reference sequence). V was trimmed by 7 bases and J by 2 bases, leaving 14 bases between them. The DNA for the CDR3 is TGTGCCAGCACCCTCGGTTGGTCAAACACTGAAGCTTTCTTT. Protein sequence: CASTLGWSNTEAFF.

The V call is TRBV29-1, the J call TRBJ1-3, with D perhaps matching TRBD1 (6 bases). V was trimmed by 7 bases and J by 0 bases, leaving 16 bases between them. Germline V CDR1 and CDR2: SQVTM, ANQGSEA. This CDR3 has 15 residues. The CDR3: CSARQEKSSGNTIYF. The DNA for the CDR3 is TGCAGCGCCCGACAGGAGAAGAGCTCTGGAAACACCATATATTTT.

The chain combines TRBV30 with TRBJ1-1; no reliable D call. The CDR3 consists of 11 residues. V lost 0 bases and J lost 5, with 4 bases in between. Germline V gene lookup returns CDR1 GTSNPN and CDR2 SVGIG (reference sequence). The CDR3: CAWSVGTEAFF. CDR3 nucleotides: TGTGCCTGGAGTGTCGGGACTGAAGCTTTCTTT.

This clone showed up just once. The rearrangement links TRBV6-5 to TRBJ1-2; weak D call: TRBD1 (5 bases). The CDR3 is 12 residues long. CDR1 MNHEY and CDR2 SVGAGI come from the germline V gene. Trimming removed 8 bases from V and 4 bases from J, with 11 bases in between. CDR3 protein: CASRFGAYGYTF. The CDR3 region has the DNA TGTGCCAGCCGATTTGGGGCCTATGGCTACACCTTC.

The chain combines TRBV28 with TRBJ1-6; a possible D gene is TRBD1 (5 bases). Per germline, CDR1 MDHEN and CDR2 SYDVKM. The V end was cut by 7 bases, the J end by 7 bases, with 14 bases between. This CDR3 spans 14 amino acids. CDR3 sequence: CASTKGTFNSPLHF. For the CDR3, the DNA is TGTGCCAGCACTAAGGGGACTTTCAATTCACCCCTCCACTTT.

The chain uses TRBV7-8 and TRBJ2-2; 7 bases line up with TRBD2. Germline V gives CDR1 SGHVS, CDR2 FQNEAQ. The V segment lost 6 bases and the J segment 4 bases; nucleotides outside the gene matches: 11. The CDR3 spans 16 residues. The DNA for the CDR3 is TGTGCCAGCAGACTTAGGGAGCGGGGTATCACCGGGGAGCTGTTTTTT. Translating gives CASRLRERGITGELFF.

CDR3 bases: TGTGCCAGCAGCCCCGGGACAGGGACGTTTTCCCGGGAGCTGTTTTTT. Its translation: CASSPGTGTFSRELFF. This chain connects TRBV7-9 to TRBJ2-2, with 9 bases identical to TRBD1. Per the germline V gene, CDR1 is SEHNR and CDR2 is FQNEAQ (reference sequence). V lost 5 bases, J lost 9 bases, and 13 bases stayed unmatched. The CDR3 runs 16 residues.

This rearrangement joins TRBV7-2 to TRBJ1-2; no clear D. The CDR3 is made up of 16 amino acids. The germline CDR1 and CDR2 sequences are SGHTA and FQGNSA. V lost 5 bases, J lost 4 bases, and 20 bases lay in between. In nucleotides, the CDR3 is TGTGCCAGCAGCCCAAGGGTCCCGGGATTTCTCTATGGCTACACCTTC. Amino acids: CASSPRVPGFLYGYTF.

The V and J genes are TRBV11-2 and TRBJ2-3, with D possibly TRBD2 on 6 matching bases. Per germline, CDR1 SGHAT and CDR2 FQNNGV. The length of the CDR3 is 14 residues. The V gene lost 3 bases and the J gene lost 4 bases, with 11 bases spanning the gap. The CDR3 spells CASSFGWRADTQYF. The CDR3 DNA follows: TGTGCCAGCAGCTTCGGGTGGAGGGCAGATACGCAGTATTTT.

The sample holds one count of this clone. V and J are TRBV18 and TRBJ2-3, with 7 nucleotides matching TRBD1. CDR1 and CDR2 from the germline V gene are KGHSH and LQKENI. The CDR3 extends over 17 amino acids. Trimming at V came to 2 bases and at J to 3 bases, leaving 11 bases not matched to a gene. The CDR3 nucleotides read TGTGCCAGCTCACCATACAGGGGCCTATCGGGAACAGATACGCAGTATTTT. Residues: CASSPYRGLSGTDTQYF.

This clone was counted only a few times. The chain is built from TRBV7-9 and TRBJ2-5; possibly TRBD1 for D (5 bases). The length of the CDR3 is 12 residues. Germline values: CDR1 SEHNR, CDR2 FQNEAQ (reference sequence). Trimming pared 6 bases from V and 2 bases from J, leaving 7 bases between. The CDR3, as DNA: TGTGCCAGCAGACGACAGCAAGAGACCCAGTACTTC. Amino acid sequence: CASRRQQETQYF. Based on the CDR3 plus reference TRBV7-9 and TRBJ2-5, the full variable domain is DTGVSQNPRHKITKRGQNVTFRCDPISEHNRLYWYRQTLGQGPEFLTYFQNEAQLEKSRLLSDRFSAERPKGSFSTLEIQRTEQGDSAMYLCASRRQQETQYFGPGTRLLVL.

The V gene is TRBV30, the J gene TRBJ1-4; the match to TRBD1 covers 7 bases. The CDR3 has 15 residues. With 4 bases clipped from V and 3 bases from J, the junction kept 8 bases outside the gene matches. Per germline, CDR1 GTSNPN and CDR2 SVGIG (reference sequence). CDR3: CAWNTQGPANEKLFF. The CDR3 nucleotides read TGTGCCTGGAATACACAGGGGCCCGCTAATGAAAAACTGTTTTTT.

This chain connects TRBV19 to TRBJ2-4; 7 bases map to TRBD1. Germline CDR1 reads LNHDA; CDR2 reads SQIVND (reference sequence). This CDR3 contains 15 residues. Trimming removed 3 bases from V and 1 base from J; junction bases left unmatched: 3. The CDR3 DNA is TGTGCCAGTAGTATTTTACAGGGGGCCAAAAACATTCAGTACTTC. Its protein is CASSILQGAKNIQYF.

The rearrangement links TRBV18 to TRBJ1-1; D not resolved. This CDR3 is built from 15 residues. The V gene's germline CDR1 is KGHSH and CDR2 LQKENI. V lost 3 bases and J lost 0, with 11 bases in between. The CDR3 sequence: CASSPGRPLNTEAFF. Here the CDR3 DNA reads TGTGCCAGCTCACCGGGCAGGCCTTTGAACACTGAAGCTTTCTTT.

This clone was counted a few times. The rearrangement links TRBV30 to TRBJ1-1; weak D call: TRBD1 (5 bases). Germline V gene data show CDR1 as GTSNPN and CDR2 as SVGIG (reference sequence). V was cut by 3 bases and J by 1 base, with 12 bases left in between. The CDR3 contains 14 residues. The CDR3 DNA follows: TGTGCCTGGAGAACCCGGGGGTGGAACACTGAAGCTTTCTTT. It specifies CAWRTRGWNTEAFF.

The chain carries TRBV28 and TRBJ2-3; no firm D call. The CDR3 length is 13 residues. The germline V gene encodes CDR1 MDHEN and CDR2 SYDVKM. V gave up 6 bases and J gave up 6 bases, with 13 bases separating them. CDR3: CASSHLELDTQYF. The CDR3, as DNA: TGTGCCAGCAGCCATCTGGAGCTTGATACGCAGTATTTT.